This TCR beta chain is from a study of radiotherapy plus CTLA-4 blockade in lung cancer. Study information: Disease control reached more than 30%, with objective responses in over 15%.

Sequencing was performed with immunoSEQ multiplex PCR; in TCRdb, only in-frame clones are kept and a portion is missing. The sample consists of tens of thousands of clones, around 83% of them appearing once. This clone was counted only a few times. Its antigen is unknown. General study points: TCR clones from tumors expanded in blood after radiotherapy plus ipilimumab. With interferon-beta, early dynamics of blood T cell clones were reported to best predict response.

It was focal radiation plus CTLA-4 blockade with ipilimumab that patients with chemo-refractory metastatic non-small-cell lung cancer received. Trimming shortened V by 4 bases and J by 0 bases, and 9 bases separated the two germline ends. Per the germline V gene, CDR1 is LNHDA and CDR2 is SQIVND (reference sequence). This CDR3 has 15 residues. The chain links TRBV19 to TRBJ1-4; D is unclear. This TCR derives from a human donor with non-small cell lung cancer that progressed on radiotherapy plus ipilimumab. The material was peripheral blood, obtained from a patient treated with radiotherapy plus ipilimumab. The chain's CDR3 is CASSRAGATNEKLFF. As DNA, the CDR3 is TGTGCCAGTAGTAGGGCAGGAGCAACTAATGAAAAACTGTTTTTT.